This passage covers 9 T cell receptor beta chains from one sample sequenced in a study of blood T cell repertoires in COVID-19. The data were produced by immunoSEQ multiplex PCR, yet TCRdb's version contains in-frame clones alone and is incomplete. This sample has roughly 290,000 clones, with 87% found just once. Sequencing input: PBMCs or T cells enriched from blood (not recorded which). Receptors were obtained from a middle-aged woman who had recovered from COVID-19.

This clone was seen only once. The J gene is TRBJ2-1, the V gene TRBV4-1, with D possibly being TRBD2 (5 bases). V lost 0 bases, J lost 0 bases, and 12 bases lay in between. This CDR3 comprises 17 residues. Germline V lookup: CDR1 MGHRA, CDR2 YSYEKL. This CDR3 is CASSQDLRDSSYNEQFF. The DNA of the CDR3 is TGCGCCAGCAGCCAAGATCTGAGGGATAGCTCCTACAATGAGCAGTTCTTC.

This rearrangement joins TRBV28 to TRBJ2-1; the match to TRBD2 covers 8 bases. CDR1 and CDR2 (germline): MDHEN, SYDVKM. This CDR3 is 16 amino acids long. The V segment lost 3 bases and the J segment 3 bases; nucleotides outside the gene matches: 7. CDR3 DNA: TGTGCCAGCAGTTTGGCTGCGGGAGGCTTCTACAATGAGCAGTTCTTC. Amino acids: CASSLAAGGFYNEQFF.

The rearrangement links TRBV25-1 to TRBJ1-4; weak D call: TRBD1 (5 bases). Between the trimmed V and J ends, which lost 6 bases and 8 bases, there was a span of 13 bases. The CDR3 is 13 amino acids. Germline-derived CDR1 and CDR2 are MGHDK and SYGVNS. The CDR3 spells CASRVGVREKLFF. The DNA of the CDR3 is TGTGCCAGCAGAGTAGGGGTTCGGGAAAAACTGTTTTTT. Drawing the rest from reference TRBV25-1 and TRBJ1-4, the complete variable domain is EADIYQTPRYLVIGTGKKITLECSQTMGHDKMYWYQQDPGMELHLIHYSYGVNSTEKGDLSSESTVSRIRTEHFPLTLESARPSHTSQYLCASRVGVREKLFFGSGTQLSVL.

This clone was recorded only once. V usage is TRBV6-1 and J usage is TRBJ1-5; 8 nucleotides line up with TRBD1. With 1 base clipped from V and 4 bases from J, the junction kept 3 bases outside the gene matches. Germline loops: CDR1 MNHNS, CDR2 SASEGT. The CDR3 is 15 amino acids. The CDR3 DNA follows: TGTGCCAGCAGTGAAGGGACAGGGAAGAATCAGCCCCAGCATTTT. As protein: CASSEGTGKNQPQHF.

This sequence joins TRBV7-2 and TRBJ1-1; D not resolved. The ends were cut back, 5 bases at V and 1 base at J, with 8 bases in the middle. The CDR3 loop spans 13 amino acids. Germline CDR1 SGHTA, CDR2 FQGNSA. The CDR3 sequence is CASSTQKNTEAFF. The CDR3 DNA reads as TGTGCCAGCAGCACTCAAAAGAACACTGAAGCTTTCTTT. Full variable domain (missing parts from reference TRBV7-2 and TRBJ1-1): GAGVSQSPSNKVTEKGKDVELRCDPISGHTALYWYRQSLGQGLEFLIYFQGNSAPDKSGLPSDRFSAERTGGSVSTLTIQRTQQEDSAVYLCASSTQKNTEAFFGQGTRLTVV.

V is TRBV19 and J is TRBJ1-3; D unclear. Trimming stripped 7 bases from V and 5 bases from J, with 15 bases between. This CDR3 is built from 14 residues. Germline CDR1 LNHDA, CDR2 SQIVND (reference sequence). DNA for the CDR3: TGTGCCAGTATGGGCTCTTTCGAGCGAAACACCATATATTTT. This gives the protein CASMGSFERNTIYF. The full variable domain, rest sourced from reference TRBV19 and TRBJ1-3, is DGGITQSPKYLFRKEGQNVTLSCEQNLNHDAMYWYRQDPGQGLRLIYYSQIVNDFQKGDIAEGYSVSREKKESFPLTVTSAQKNPTAFYLCASMGSFERNTIYFGEGSWLTVV.

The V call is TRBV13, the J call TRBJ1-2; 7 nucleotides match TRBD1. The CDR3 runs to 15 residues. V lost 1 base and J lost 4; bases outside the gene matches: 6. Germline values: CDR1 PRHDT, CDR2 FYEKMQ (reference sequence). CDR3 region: CASSLVRDRVYGYTF. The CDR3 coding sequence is TGTGCCAGCAGCTTAGTACGAGACAGGGTCTATGGCTACACCTTC.

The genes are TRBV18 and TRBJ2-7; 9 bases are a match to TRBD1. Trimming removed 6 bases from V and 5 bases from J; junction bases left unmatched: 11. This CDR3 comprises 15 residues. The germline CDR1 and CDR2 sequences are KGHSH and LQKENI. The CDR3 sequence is CASSPPGTGFDEQYF. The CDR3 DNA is TGTGCCAGCTCCCCTCCCGGGACAGGGTTCGACGAGCAGTACTTC.

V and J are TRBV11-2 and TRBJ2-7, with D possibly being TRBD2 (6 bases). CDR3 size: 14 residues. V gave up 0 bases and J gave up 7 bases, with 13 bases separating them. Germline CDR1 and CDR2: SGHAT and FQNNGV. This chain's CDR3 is CASSLEASVGEQYF. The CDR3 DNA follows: TGTGCCAGCAGCTTAGAGGCTAGCGTAGGGGAGCAGTACTTC. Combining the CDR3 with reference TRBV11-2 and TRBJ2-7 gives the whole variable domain EAGVAQSPRYKIIEKRQSVAFWCNPISGHATLYWYQQILGQGPKLLIQFQNNGVVDDSQLPKDRFSAERLKGVDSTLKIQPAKLEDSAVYLCASSLEASVGEQYFGPGTRLTVT.